This is a list of T cell receptor beta chains from one sample in a study of T cell repertoires in cytomegalovirus infection. TCRdb called the reads again in MiXCR, with one record for every CDR3 protein. The sample carries approximately 250,000 distinct CDR3 sequences, 22% recorded once. Specimen: CD8+ T cells from PBMCs. The origin of the receptors is a human donor in good health (CMV status not recorded). Some clones in this sample may be carry-over from other donors' samples. CDR3s include the opening cysteine and the closing phenylalanine or tryptophan. The D gene is left open where the match is weak. Only part of the rows carry a size: once, few, many, or a class if the clone is expanded.

CDR3nt: TGTGCCAGCAGCTTAGATGGCAATCCCTATGGCTACACCTTC; CDR3aa: CASSLDGNPYGYTF; v_gene: TRBV7-9; abundance: many; d_gene: .; j_gene: TRBJ1-2
CDR3nt: TGTGCCAGCACCTATGGGGGGCGGACCGAGCAGTACTTC; CDR3aa: CASTYGGRTEQYF; v_gene: TRBV6-1; abundance: few; d_gene: .; j_gene: TRBJ2-7
CDR3nt: TGTGCCAGCAGCCAAGAAAGAATCGTAGGCTCCGATACGCAGTATTTT; CDR3aa: CASSQERIVGSDTQYF; v_gene: TRBV4-2; abundance: .; d_gene: .; j_gene: TRBJ2-3
CDR3nt: TGTGCCAGCAGTTTTCCCGGGAATCAGCCCCAGCATTTT; CDR3aa: CASSFPGNQPQHF; v_gene: TRBV28; abundance: few; d_gene: .; j_gene: TRBJ1-5
CDR3nt: TGCAGCGTTGAATTCGGCACGGGACCCTACGAGCAGTACTTC; CDR3aa: CSVEFGTGPYEQYF; v_gene: TRBV29-1; abundance: many; d_gene: .; j_gene: TRBJ2-7
CDR3nt: TGTGCCAGCAGTCCCCACTCTAGCGCGAGGGCAGATACGCAGTATTTT; CDR3aa: CASSPHSSARADTQYF; v_gene: TRBV28; abundance: .; d_gene: .; j_gene: TRBJ2-3
CDR3nt: TGTGCCAGCAGTTTATCACTAGCGGGGGCGGGAGAGACCCAGTACTTC; CDR3aa: CASSLSLAGAGETQYF; v_gene: TRBV28; abundance: few; d_gene: TRBD2; j_gene: TRBJ2-5
CDR3nt: TGTGCCAGCAGTCTCTCAGGGGAAACTGAAGCTTTCTTT; CDR3aa: CASSLSGETEAFF; v_gene: TRBV2; abundance: few; d_gene: .; j_gene: TRBJ1-1
CDR3nt: TGTGCCAGCAGTAGGGGACAGGGGAATCAGCCCCAGCATTTT; CDR3aa: CASSRGQGNQPQHF; v_gene: TRBV12-3/TRBV12-4; abundance: few; d_gene: TRBD1; j_gene: TRBJ1-5
CDR3nt: TGTGCCAGCAGCTTGGACAGGGGTTTTGCAGATACGCAGTATTTT; CDR3aa: CASSLDRGFADTQYF; v_gene: TRBV5-6; abundance: .; d_gene: TRBD1; j_gene: TRBJ2-3
CDR3nt: TGTGCCAGCAGCGTGGGGAGGGGCACTGAAGCTTTCTTT; CDR3aa: CASSVGRGTEAFF; v_gene: TRBV27; abundance: .; d_gene: .; j_gene: TRBJ1-1